The entry that follows covers one TCR beta chain sequence. The sample originates from a study of blood T cell repertoires in COVID-19. Across the study: Specimens from acute and convalescent COVID-19 originated in the United States, Italy and Spain.

Study processing details: Reference gene primer amplification gave nucleated cell count estimates. Clones were sequenced by immunoSEQ multiplex PCR, and TCRdb holds only the in-frame ones, with some missing. Clone size and V and J calls were adopted from that table, with D and trimming inferred from the DNA. The table lists under 80,000 clones, approximately 80% of them singletons. V trimming: 8 bases; J trimming: 1 base; junction bases outside the gene matches: 3. The CDR3 consists of 13 residues. The clonotype was recovered from a woman aged 55 to 70 with acute or convalescent COVID-19. The chain combines TRBV12-3 or TRBV12-4 with TRBJ1-1; TRBD1 agrees at 8 bases. The sequenced material came from peripheral blood. CDR3 sequence reads: CASGDRWNTEAFF. The DNA for the CDR3 is TGTGCCAGCGGGGACAGGTGGAACACTGAAGCTTTCTTT.